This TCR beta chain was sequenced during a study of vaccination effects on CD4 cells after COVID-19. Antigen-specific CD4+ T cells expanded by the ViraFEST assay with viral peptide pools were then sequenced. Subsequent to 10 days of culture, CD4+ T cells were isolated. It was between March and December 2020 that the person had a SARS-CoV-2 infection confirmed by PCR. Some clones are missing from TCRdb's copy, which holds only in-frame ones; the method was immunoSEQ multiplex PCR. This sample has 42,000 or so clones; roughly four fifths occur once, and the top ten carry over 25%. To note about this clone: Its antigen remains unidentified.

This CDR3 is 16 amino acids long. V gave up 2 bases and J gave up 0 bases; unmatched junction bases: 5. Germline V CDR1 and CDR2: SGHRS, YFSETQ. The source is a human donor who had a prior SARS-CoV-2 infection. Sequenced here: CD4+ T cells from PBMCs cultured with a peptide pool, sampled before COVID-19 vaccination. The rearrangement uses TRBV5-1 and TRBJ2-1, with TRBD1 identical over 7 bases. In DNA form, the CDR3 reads TGCGCCAGCAGCTTTCTTCGGGACAGCTCCTACAATGAGCAGTTCTTC. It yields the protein CASSFLRDSSYNEQFF.